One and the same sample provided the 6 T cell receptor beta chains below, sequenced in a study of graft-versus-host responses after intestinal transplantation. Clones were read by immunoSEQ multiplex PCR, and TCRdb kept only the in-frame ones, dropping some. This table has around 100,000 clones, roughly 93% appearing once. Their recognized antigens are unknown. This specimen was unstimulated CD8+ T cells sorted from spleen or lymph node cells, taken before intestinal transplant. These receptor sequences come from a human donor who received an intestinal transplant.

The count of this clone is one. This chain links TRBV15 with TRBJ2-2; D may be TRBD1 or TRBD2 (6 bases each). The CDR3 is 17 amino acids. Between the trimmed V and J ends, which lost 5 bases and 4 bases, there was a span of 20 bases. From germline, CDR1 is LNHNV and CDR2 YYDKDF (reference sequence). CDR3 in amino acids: CATSPQLGGAGTGELFF. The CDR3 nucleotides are TGTGCCACCAGCCCTCAACTGGGGGGCGCGGGCACCGGGGAGCTGTTTTTT.

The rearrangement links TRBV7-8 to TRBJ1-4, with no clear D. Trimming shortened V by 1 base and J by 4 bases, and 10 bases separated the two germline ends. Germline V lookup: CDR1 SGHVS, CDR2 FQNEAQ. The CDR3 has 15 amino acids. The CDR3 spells CASSLGRGYNEKLFF. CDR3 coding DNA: TGTGCCAGCAGCTTAGGACGCGGCTATAATGAAAAACTGTTTTTT.

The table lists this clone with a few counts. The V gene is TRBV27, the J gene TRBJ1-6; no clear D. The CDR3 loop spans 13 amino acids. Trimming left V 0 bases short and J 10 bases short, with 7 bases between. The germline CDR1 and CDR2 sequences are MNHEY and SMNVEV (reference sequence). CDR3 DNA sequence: TGTGCCAGCAGTTTATCGAGCGGCTCACCCCTCCACTTT. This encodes CASSLSSGSPLHF.

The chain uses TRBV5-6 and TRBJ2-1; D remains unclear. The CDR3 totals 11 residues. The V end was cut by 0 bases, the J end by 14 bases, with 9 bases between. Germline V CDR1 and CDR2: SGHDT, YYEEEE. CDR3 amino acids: CASSLGQFKFF. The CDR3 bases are TGTGCCAGCAGCTTGGGTCAGTTTAAGTTCTTC.

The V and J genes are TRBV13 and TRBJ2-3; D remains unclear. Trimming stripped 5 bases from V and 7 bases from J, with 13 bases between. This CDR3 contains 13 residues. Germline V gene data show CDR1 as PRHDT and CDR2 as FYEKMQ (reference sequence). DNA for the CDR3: TGTGCCAGCAGCCGCGGACCGCGGTATACGCAGTATTTT. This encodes CASSRGPRYTQYF. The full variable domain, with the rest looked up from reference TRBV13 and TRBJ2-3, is AAGVIQSPRHLIKEKRETATLKCYPIPRHDTVYWYQQGPGQDPQFLISFYEKMQSDKGSIPDRFSAQQFSDYHSELNMSSLELGDSALYFCASSRGPRYTQYFGPGTRLTVL.

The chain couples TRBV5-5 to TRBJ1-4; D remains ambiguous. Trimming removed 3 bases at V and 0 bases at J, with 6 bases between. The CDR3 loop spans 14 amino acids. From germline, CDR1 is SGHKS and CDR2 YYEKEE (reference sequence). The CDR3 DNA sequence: TGTGCCAGCAGCTCTAACCCAACTAATGAAAAACTGTTTTTT. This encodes CASSSNPTNEKLFF.